The subject of this entry is one T cell receptor beta chain. The sample is drawn from a study of post-analysis software for immune sequencing data. V was shortened by 5 bases and J by 8 bases, with 18 bases between the two germline ends. The CDR3 length is 14 residues. CDR1 and CDR2 from the germline V gene are DFQATT and SNEGSKA (reference sequence). The library was made from cDNA and included unique molecular identifiers. TCRdb fed the PCR reads into MiXCR, producing one record per CDR3 protein. The table shows around 150,000 distinct CDR3 sequences, with roughly 35% occurring only once. The TCR sequence derives from a girl aged 5-17 years with multiple sclerosis. The gene calls are TRBV20-1 and TRBJ1-4, with D possibly matching TRBD1 (5 bases). The starting material was blood, obtained after autologous hematopoietic stem cell transplantation. Here the CDR3 reads CSAPRGRPREKLFF. CDR3 in DNA: TGCAGTGCTCCCCGGGGCAGGCCTAGGGAAAAACTGTTTTTT.